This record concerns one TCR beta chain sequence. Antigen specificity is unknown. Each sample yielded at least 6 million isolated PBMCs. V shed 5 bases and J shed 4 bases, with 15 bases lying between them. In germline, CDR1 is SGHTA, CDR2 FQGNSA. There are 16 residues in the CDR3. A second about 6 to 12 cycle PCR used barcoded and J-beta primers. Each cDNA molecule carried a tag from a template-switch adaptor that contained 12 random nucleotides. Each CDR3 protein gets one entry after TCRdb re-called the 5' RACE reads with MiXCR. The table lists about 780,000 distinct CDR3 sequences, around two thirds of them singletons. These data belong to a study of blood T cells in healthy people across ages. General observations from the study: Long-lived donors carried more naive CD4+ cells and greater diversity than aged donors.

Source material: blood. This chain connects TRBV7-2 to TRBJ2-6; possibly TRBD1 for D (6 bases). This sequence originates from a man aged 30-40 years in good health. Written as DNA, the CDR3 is TGTGCCAGCAGCCTAATTACAGGGACAGGGGCCAACGTCCTGACTTTC. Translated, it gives CASSLITGTGANVLTF.